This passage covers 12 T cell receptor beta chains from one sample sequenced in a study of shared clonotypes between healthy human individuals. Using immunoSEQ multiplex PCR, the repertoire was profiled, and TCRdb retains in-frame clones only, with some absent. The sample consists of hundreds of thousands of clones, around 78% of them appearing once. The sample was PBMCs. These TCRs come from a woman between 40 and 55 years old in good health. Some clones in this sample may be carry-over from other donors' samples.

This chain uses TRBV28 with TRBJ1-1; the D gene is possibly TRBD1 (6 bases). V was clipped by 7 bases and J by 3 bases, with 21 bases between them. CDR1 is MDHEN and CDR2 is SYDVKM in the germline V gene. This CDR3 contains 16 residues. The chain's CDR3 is CASNRMEGRGDTEAFF. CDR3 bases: TGTGCCAGCAATAGAATGGAGGGGAGGGGGGACACTGAAGCTTTCTTT.

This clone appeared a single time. The CDR3 bases are TGTGCCAGCAGCTTAGGGACAGCCGAATACGAGCAGTACTTC. Its translation is CASSLGTAEYEQYF. The rearrangement uses TRBV13 and TRBJ2-7; a weak D match, TRBD1 (5 bases). Per the germline V gene, CDR1 is PRHDT and CDR2 is FYEKMQ (reference sequence). CDR3 size: 14 residues. V was cut by 0 bases and J by 4 bases, with 10 bases left in between.

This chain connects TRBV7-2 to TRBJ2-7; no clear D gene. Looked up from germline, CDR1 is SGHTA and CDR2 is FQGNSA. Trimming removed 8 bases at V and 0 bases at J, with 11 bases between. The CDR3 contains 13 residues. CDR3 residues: CASSVPSSYEQYF. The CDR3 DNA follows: TGTGCCAGCTCCGTACCGAGCTCCTACGAGCAGTACTTC.

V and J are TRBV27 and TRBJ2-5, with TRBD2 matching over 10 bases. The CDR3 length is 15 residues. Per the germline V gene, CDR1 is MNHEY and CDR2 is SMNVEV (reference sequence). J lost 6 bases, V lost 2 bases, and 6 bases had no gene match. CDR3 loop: CASSLGTSGAQTQYF. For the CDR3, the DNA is TGTGCCAGCAGTTTAGGTACTAGCGGGGCCCAGACCCAGTACTTC.

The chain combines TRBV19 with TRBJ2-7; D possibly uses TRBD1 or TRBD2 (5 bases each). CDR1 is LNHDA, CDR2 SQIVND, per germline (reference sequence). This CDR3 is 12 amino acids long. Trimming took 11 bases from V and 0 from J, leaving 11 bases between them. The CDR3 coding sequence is TGTGCCCCCCCGGGGCTCTCCTACGAGCAGTACTTC. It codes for CAPPGLSYEQYF.

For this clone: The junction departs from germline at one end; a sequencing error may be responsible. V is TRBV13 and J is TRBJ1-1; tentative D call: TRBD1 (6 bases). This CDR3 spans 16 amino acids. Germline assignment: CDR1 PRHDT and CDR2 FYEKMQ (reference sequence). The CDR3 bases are TGTGCCAGCAGCCCCGGACAGCGCCTCATGAACACTGGAGCTTTCTTT. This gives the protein CASSPGQRLMNTGAFF.

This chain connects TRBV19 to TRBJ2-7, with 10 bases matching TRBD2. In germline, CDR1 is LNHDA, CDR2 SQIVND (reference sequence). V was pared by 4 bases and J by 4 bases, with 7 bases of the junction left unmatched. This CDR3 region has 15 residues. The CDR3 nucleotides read TGTGCCAGTAGTACAGCTAGCGGGAGTTCTTACGAGCAGTACTTC. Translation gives CASSTASGSSYEQYF.

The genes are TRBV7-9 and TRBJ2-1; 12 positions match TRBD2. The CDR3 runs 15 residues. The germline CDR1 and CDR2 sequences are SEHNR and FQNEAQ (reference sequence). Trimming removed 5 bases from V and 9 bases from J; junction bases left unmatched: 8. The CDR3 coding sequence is TGTGCCAGCAGCCCTCGACTAGCGGGAGTGATTGAGCAGTTCTTC. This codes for CASSPRLAGVIEQFF. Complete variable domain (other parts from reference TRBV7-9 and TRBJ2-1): DTGVSQNPRHKITKRGQNVTFRCDPISEHNRLYWYRQTLGQGPEFLTYFQNEAQLEKSRLLSDRFSAERPKGSFSTLEIQRTEQGDSAMYLCASSPRLAGVIEQFFGPGTRLTVL.

CDR3 sequence reads: CASSFGHPGQPQHF. CDR3 nucleotide sequence: TGTGCCAGCAGCTTCGGACACCCGGGTCAGCCCCAGCATTTT. This chain connects TRBV7-9 to TRBJ1-5; a weak D match, TRBD1 (5 bases). Germline CDR1 is SEHNR and CDR2 is FQNEAQ (reference sequence). Trimming shortened V by 3 bases and J by 6 bases, and 12 bases separated the two germline ends. The CDR3 runs to 14 residues.

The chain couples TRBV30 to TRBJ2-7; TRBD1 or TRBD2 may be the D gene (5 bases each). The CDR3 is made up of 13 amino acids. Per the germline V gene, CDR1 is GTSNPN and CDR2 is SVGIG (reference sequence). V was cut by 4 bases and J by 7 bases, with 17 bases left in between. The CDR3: CAWNPGPTGEQYF. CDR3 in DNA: TGTGCCTGGAACCCGGGACCTACGGGGGAGCAGTACTTC.

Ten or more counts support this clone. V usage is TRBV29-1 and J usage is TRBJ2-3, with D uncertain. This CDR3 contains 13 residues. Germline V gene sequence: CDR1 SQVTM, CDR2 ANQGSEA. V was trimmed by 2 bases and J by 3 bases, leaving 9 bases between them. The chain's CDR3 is CSVEPSRTDTQYF. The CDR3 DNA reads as TGCAGCGTTGAACCTTCCAGGACAGATACGCAGTATTTT.

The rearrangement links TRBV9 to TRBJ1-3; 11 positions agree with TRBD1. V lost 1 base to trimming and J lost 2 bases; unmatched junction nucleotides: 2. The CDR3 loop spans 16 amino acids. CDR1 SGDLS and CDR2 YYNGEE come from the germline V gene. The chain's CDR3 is CASSVKGQGAGNTIYF. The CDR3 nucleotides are TGTGCCAGCAGCGTAAAGGGACAGGGGGCTGGAAACACCATATATTTT. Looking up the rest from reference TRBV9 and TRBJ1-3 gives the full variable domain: DSGVTQTPKHLITATGQRVTLRCSPRSGDLSVYWYQQSLDQGLQFLIQYYNGEERAKGNILERFSAQQFPDLHSELNLSSLELGDSALYFCASSVKGQGAGNTIYFGEGSWLTVV.